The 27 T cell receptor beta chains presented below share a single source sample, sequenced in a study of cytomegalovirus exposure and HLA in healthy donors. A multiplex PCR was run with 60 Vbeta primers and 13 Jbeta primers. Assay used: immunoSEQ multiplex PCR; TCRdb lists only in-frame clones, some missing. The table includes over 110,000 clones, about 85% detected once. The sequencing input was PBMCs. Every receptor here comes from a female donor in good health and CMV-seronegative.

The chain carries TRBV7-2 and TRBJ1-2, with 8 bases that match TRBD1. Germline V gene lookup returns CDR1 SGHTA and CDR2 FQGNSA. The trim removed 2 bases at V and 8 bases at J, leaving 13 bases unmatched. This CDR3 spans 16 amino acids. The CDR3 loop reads CASSLLLPDRAGGYTF. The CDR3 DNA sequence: TGTGCCAGCAGCTTATTGCTCCCGGACAGGGCTGGCGGCTACACCTTC. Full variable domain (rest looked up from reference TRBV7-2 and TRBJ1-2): GAGVSQSPSNKVTEKGKDVELRCDPISGHTALYWYRQSLGQGLEFLIYFQGNSAPDKSGLPSDRFSAERTGGSVSTLTIQRTQQEDSAVYLCASSLLLPDRAGGYTFGSGTRLTVV.

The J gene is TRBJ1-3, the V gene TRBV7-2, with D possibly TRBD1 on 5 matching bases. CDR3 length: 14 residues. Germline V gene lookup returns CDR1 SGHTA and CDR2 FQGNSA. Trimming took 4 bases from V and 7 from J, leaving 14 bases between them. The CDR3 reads CASSSSQGGNTIYF. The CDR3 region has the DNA TGTGCCAGCAGCTCTTCCCAGGGTGGCAACACCATATATTTT.

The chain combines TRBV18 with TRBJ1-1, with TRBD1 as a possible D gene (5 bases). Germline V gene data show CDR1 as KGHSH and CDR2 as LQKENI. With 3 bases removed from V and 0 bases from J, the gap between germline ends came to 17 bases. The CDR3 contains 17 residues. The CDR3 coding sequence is TGTGCCAGCTCACCTTCCGGGGGAAGGGCGATGAACACTGAAGCTTTCTTT. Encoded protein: CASSPSGGRAMNTEAFF.

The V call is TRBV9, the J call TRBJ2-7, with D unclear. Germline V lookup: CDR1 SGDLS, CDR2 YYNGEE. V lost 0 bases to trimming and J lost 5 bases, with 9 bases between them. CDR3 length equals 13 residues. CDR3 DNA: TGTGCCAGCAGCGTAGCAGGTAGGCACGAGCAGTACTTC. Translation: CASSVAGRHEQYF.

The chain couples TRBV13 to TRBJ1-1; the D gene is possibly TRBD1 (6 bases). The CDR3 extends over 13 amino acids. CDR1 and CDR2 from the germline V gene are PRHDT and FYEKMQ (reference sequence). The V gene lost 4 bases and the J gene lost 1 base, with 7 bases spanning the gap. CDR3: CASSWTENTEAFF. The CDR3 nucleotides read TGTGCCAGCAGCTGGACAGAGAACACTGAAGCTTTCTTT.

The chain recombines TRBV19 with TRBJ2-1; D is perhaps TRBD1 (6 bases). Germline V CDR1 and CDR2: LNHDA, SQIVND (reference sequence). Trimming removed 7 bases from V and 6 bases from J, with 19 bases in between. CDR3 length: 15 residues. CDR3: CASTLRGSEGNEQFF. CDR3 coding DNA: TGTGCCAGTACTCTAAGGGGGAGTGAGGGCAATGAGCAGTTCTTC.

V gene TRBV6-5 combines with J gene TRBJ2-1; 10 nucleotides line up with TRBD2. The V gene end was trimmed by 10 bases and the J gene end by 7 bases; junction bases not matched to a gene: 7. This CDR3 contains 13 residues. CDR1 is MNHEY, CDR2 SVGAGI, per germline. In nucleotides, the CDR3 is TGTGCCACCACCACTAGCGGGGTTAATGAGCAGTTCTTC. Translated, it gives CATTTSGVNEQFF.

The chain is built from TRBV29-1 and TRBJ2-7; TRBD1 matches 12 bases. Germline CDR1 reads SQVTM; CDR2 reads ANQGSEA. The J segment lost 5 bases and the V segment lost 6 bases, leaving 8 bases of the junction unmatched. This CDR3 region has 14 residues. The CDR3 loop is CSVSPGTGGHEQYF. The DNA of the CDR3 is TGCAGCGTCAGCCCCGGGACAGGGGGCCACGAGCAGTACTTC.

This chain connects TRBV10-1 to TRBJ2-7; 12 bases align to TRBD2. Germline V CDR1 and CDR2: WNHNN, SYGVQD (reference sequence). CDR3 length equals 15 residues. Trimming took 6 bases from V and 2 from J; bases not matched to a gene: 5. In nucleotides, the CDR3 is TGCGCCAGCAGGGGCACTAGCGGGAGGCCCTACGAGCAGTACTTC. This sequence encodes CASRGTSGRPYEQYF.

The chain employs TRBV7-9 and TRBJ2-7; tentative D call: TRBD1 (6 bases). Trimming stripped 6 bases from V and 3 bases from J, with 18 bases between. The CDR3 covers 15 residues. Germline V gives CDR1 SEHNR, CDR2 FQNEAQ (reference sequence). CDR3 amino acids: CASRFTGPTFYEQYF. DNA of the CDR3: TGTGCCAGCAGGTTTACAGGGCCCACCTTCTACGAGCAGTACTTC.

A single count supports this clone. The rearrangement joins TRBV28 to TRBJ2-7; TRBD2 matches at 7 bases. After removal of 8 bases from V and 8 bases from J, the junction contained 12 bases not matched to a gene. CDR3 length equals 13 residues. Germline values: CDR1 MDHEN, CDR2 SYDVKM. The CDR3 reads CASLSFGGSKQYF. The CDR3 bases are TGTGCCAGCCTCTCATTCGGGGGGTCTAAGCAGTACTTC.

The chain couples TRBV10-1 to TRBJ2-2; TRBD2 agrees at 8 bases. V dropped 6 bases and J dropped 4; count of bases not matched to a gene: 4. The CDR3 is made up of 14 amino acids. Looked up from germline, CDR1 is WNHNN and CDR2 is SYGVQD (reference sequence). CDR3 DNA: TGCGCCAGCAGCCCACTAGCGGCCACCGGGGAGCTGTTTTTT. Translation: CASSPLAATGELFF.

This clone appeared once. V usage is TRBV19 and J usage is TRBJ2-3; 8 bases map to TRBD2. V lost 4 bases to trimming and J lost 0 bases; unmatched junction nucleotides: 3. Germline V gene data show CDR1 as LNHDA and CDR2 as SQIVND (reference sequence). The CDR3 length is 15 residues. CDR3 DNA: TGTGCCAGTAGTACGAGCGGGGGCAGCACAGATACGCAGTATTTT. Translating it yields CASSTSGGSTDTQYF.

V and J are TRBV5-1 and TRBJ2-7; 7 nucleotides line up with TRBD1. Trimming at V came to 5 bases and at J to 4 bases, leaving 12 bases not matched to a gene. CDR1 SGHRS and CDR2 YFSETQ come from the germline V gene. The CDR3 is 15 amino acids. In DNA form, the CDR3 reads TGCGCCAGCAGGCCCCGGGACAGCCAGTATTACGAGCAGTACTTC. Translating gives CASRPRDSQYYEQYF.

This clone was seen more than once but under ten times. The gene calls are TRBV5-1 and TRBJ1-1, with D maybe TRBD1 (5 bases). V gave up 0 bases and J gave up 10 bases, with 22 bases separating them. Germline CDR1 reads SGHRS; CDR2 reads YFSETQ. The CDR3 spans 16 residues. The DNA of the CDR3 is TGCGCCAGCAGCTTGGCCTTGCCAGGGCCTAACGGTCGAGCTTTCTTT. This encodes CASSLALPGPNGRAFF.

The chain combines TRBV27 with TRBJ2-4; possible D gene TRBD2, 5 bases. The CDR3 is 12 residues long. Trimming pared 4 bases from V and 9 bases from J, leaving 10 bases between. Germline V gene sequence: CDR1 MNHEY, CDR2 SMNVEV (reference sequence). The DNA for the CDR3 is TGTGCCAGCAGTTCGCGGGTGGGCATTCAGTACTTC. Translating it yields CASSSRVGIQYF.

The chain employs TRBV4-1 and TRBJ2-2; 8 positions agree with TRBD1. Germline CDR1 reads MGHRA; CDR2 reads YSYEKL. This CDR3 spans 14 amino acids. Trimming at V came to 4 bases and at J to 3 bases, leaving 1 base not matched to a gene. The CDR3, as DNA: TGCGCCAGCAGCCTGACAGGGGACACCGGGGAGCTGTTTTTT. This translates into CASSLTGDTGELFF.

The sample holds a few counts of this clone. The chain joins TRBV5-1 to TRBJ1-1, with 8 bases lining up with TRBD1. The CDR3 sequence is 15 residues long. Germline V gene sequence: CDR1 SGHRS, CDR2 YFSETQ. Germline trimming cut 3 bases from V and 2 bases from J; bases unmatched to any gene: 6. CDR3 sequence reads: CASSSGQGYNTEAFF. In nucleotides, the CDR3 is TGCGCCAGCAGCTCAGGACAGGGATATAACACTGAAGCTTTCTTT. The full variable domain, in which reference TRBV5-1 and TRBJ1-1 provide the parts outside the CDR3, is KAGVTQTPRYLIKTRGQQVTLSCSPISGHRSVSWYQQTPGQGLQFLFEYFSETQRNKGNFPGRFSGRQFSNSRSEMNVSTLELGDSALYLCASSSGQGYNTEAFFGQGTRLTVV.

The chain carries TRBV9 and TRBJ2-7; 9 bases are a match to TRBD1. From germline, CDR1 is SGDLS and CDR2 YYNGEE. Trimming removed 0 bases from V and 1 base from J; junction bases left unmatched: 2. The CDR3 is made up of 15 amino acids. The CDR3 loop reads CASSVGGTGSYEQYF. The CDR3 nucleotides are TGTGCCAGCAGCGTAGGCGGGACAGGGTCCTACGAGCAGTACTTC.

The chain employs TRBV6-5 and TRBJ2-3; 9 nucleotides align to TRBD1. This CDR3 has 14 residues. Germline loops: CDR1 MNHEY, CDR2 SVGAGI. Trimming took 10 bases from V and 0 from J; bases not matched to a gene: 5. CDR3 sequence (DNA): TGTGCCACAGGACAGGGGAGGAGCACAGATACGCAGTATTTT. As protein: CATGQGRSTDTQYF.

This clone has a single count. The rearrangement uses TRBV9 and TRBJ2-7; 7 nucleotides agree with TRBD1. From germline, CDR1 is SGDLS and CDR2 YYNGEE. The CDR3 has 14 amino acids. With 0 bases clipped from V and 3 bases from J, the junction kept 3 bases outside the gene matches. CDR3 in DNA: TGTGCCAGCAGCGTAGGATGGGACAGCTACGAGCAGTACTTC. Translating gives CASSVGWDSYEQYF.

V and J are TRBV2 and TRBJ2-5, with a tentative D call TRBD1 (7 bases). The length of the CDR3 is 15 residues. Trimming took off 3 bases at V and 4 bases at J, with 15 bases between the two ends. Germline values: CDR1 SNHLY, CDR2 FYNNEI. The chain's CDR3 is CASSEDQGGRETQYF. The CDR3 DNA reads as TGTGCCAGCAGTGAGGACCAGGGGGGTAGAGAGACCCAGTACTTC.

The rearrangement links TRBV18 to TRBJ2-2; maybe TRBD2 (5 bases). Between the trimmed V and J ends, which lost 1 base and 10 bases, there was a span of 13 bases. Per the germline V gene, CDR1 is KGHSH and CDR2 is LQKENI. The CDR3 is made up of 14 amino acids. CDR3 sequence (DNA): TGTGCCAGCTCACCACTACGAGGGTTTGAGGAGCTGTTTTTT. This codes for CASSPLRGFEELFF.

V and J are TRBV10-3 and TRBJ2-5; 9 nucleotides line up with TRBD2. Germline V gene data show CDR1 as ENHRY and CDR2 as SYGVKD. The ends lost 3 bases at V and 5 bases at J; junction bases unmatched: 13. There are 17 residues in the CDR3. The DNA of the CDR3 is TGTGCCATCAGTGAAGGTGTAGGGCGGGGGGGTATGGAGACCCAGTACTTC. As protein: CAISEGVGRGGMETQYF.

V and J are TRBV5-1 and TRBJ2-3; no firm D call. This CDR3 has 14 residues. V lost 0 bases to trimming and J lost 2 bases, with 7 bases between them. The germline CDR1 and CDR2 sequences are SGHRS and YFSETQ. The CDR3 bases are TGCGCCAGCAGCTTGGGGGCCCCCACAGATACGCAGTATTTT. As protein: CASSLGAPTDTQYF.

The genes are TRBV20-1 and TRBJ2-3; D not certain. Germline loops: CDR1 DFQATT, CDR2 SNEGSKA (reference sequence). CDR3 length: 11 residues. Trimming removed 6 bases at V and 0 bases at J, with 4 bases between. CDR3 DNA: TGCAGTGCCCTTAGCACAGATACGCAGTATTTT. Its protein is CSALSTDTQYF.

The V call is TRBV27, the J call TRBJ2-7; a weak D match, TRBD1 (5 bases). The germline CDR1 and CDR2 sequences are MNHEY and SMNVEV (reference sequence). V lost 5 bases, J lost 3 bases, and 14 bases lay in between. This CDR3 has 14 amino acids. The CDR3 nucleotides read TGTGCCAGCAGTAACCTCCAGGGTTACTACGAGCAGTACTTC. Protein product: CASSNLQGYYEQYF.